This TCR beta chain was captured by sequencing in a study of neurological immune-mediated disorders. CDR3 length: 14 amino acids. The germline gives CDR1 LGHDT, CDR2 YNNKEL (reference sequence). Trimming removed 4 bases at V and 2 bases at J, with 12 bases between. TCRdb re-analysed the 5' RACE reads in MiXCR, keeping a single row per CDR3 protein. The table has 25,000 to 30,000 distinct CDR3 sequences, 6.6% seen once. The sample holds many counts of this clonotype. The rearrangement links TRBV3-1 to TRBJ2-7; D is ambiguous. Specimen: PBMCs. This sequence originates from a woman aged 45-65 years in good health. The CDR3 DNA sequence: TGTGCCAGCAGCCCCTCCTTTGGGGCCTACGAGCAGTACTTC. Translation: CASSPSFGAYEQYF.